The 13 T cell receptor beta chains reported below all come from one sample, sequenced in a study of blood T cell repertoires in COVID-19. Measured with immunoSEQ multiplex PCR; TCRdb has only the in-frame clones, and not every one. Among roughly 250,000 clones listed, more than 70% were seen once. Source material: PBMCs or T cells enriched from blood (not recorded which). The receptors originated from a middle-aged woman with acute COVID-19.

This chain connects TRBV7-9 to TRBJ2-5, with D hard to call. This CDR3 region has 12 residues. V gave up 8 bases and J gave up 0 bases, with 7 bases separating them. From germline, CDR1 is SEHNR and CDR2 FQNEAQ (reference sequence). CDR3 DNA sequence: TGTGCCAGCCCCGCGGACCAAGAGACCCAGTACTTC. It specifies CASPADQETQYF.

The V gene is TRBV4-2, the J gene TRBJ1-4, with TRBD1 as a possible D gene (6 bases). CDR3 length: 15 residues. Germline CDR1 and CDR2: LGHNA and YNFKEQ. V shed 3 bases and J shed 2 bases, with 10 bases lying between them. CDR3 sequence (DNA): TGTGCCAGCAGCCATCCAGGGGCTACTAATGAAAAACTGTTTTTT. Its protein is CASSHPGATNEKLFF.

V usage is TRBV18 and J usage is TRBJ1-2; D remains unclear. In germline, CDR1 is KGHSH, CDR2 LQKENI. This CDR3 region has 16 residues. The V end was cut by 4 bases, the J end by 6 bases, with 21 bases between. CDR3 bases: TGTGCCAGCTCACTTGACCCACGGAAACCAGGCCATGGCTACACCTTC. Protein sequence: CASSLDPRKPGHGYTF.

The genes are TRBV27 and TRBJ1-2; TRBD1 might be the D (5 bases). Germline loops: CDR1 MNHEY, CDR2 SMNVEV (reference sequence). This CDR3 is 15 amino acids long. Trimming took off 6 bases at V and 1 base at J, with 15 bases between the two ends. As DNA, the CDR3 is TGTGCCAGCAGGGGCGACAGAAACGATAACTATGGCTACACCTTC. It is translated as CASRGDRNDNYGYTF.

The chain has TRBV6-4 and TRBJ1-2; D may be TRBD1 (6 bases). Germline loops: CDR1 MRHNA, CDR2 SNTAGT. The CDR3 is 13 amino acids. The ends were cut back, 5 bases at V and 5 bases at J, with 12 bases in the middle. The CDR3 DNA reads TGTGCCAGCAGTATAGAACAGGGTTATGGCTACACCTTC. This sequence encodes CASSIEQGYGYTF.

This clone was seen only a few times. The chain employs TRBV27 and TRBJ1-1; 7 nucleotides match TRBD1. The J segment lost 1 base and the V segment lost 3 bases, leaving 8 bases of the junction unmatched. Germline assignment: CDR1 MNHEY and CDR2 SMNVEV (reference sequence). This CDR3 region has 16 residues. CDR3 in DNA: TGTGCCAGCAGTTTGTATTTCGGGACAGCGAACACTGAAGCTTTCTTT. Protein sequence: CASSLYFGTANTEAFF.

The chain employs TRBV9 and TRBJ1-1; D remains unclear. The CDR3 contains 14 residues. Germline CDR1 is SGDLS and CDR2 is YYNGEE. V was shortened by 0 bases and J by 0 bases, with 6 bases between the two germline ends. In DNA, the CDR3 is TGTGCCAGCAGCGTAGGGACTTTGAACACTGAAGCTTTCTTT. Its translation: CASSVGTLNTEAFF.

The count of this clone is one. V is TRBV4-1 and J is TRBJ2-2; D possibly corresponds to TRBD2 (5 bases). Germline CDR1 reads MGHRA; CDR2 reads YSYEKL. Trimming cost V 0 bases and J 7 bases, with 15 bases left between them. The CDR3 consists of 16 residues. The CDR3 nucleotides are TGCGCCAGCAGCCAAGAAACGGCGCGACGGGGCGGGGAGCTGTTTTTT. Protein product: CASSQETARRGGELFF.

This clone appeared a single time. The chain employs TRBV5-4 and TRBJ2-5, with D tentatively TRBD2 (6 bases). Trimming removed 3 bases from V and 0 bases from J, with 9 bases in between. Germline V gene lookup returns CDR1 SGHNT and CDR2 YYREEE (reference sequence). The CDR3 is 14 residues long. The DNA for the CDR3 is TGTGCCAGCAGCTGGGGGGTCGACCAAGAGACCCAGTACTTC. Translated: CASSWGVDQETQYF.

The V call is TRBV27, the J call TRBJ1-5; tentatively, D is TRBD1 (6 bases). The CDR3 is 16 residues long. V was trimmed by 2 bases and J by 2 bases, leaving 13 bases between them. Germline V gives CDR1 MNHEY, CDR2 SMNVEV (reference sequence). The CDR3 loop is CASSLGTFGGNQPQHF. In nucleotides, the CDR3 is TGTGCCAGCAGTTTAGGGACATTCGGCGGCAATCAGCCCCAGCATTTT.

The V gene is TRBV10-3, the J gene TRBJ1-1; 9 bases map to TRBD1. The CDR3 loop spans 18 amino acids. The J segment lost 2 bases and the V segment lost 0 bases, leaving 10 bases of the junction unmatched. Germline V gene sequence: CDR1 ENHRY, CDR2 SYGVKD. The CDR3 coding sequence is TGTGCCATCAGTGAGTCCCCGGGACAGGGACGTGGCAACACTGAAGCTTTCTTT. It is translated as CAISESPGQGRGNTEAFF.

The rearrangement uses TRBV6-1 and TRBJ2-2, with TRBD2 matching 10 bases. V lost 4 bases to trimming and J lost 1 base; unmatched junction nucleotides: 9. CDR3 length equals 18 residues. Germline V gene data show CDR1 as MNHNS and CDR2 as SASEGT. Written as DNA, the CDR3 is TGTGCCAGCAGTGCTCCCCCCGGGACTAGCGAGAACACCGGGGAGCTGTTTTTT. It codes for CASSAPPGTSENTGELFF.

This sequence joins TRBV6-5 and TRBJ1-4, with a possible D match to TRBD1 (6 bases). Germline CDR1 is MNHEY and CDR2 is SVGAGI. This CDR3 region has 16 residues. Trimming shortened V by 0 bases and J by 10 bases, and 18 bases separated the two germline ends. As DNA, the CDR3 is TGTGCCAGCAGTTACTCGGCAGGGGAACTTAAGGGAAAACTGTTTTTT. Translating gives CASSYSAGELKGKLFF.